The next 10 T cell receptor beta chains were all read from a single sample in a study of cytomegalovirus exposure and HLA in healthy donors. Use of 60 Vbeta and 13 Jbeta primers characterized the PCR. The assay was immunoSEQ multiplex PCR, and TCRdb's table has in-frame clones only and misses some. The sample has some 130,000 clones, roughly 82% seen once. Sequencing was performed on PBMCs. The receptors here all came from a male donor in good health and CMV-seropositive.

The rearrangement joins TRBV7-9 to TRBJ2-7; D might be TRBD2 (5 bases). This CDR3 is built from 13 residues. With 5 bases removed from V and 4 bases from J, the gap between germline ends came to 12 bases. Per the germline V gene, CDR1 is SEHNR and CDR2 is FQNEAQ (reference sequence). For the CDR3, the DNA is TGTGCCAGCAGCCCACGCGGGCCTTACGAGCAGTACTTC. Translation gives CASSPRGPYEQYF. Full variable domain (remainder filled in from reference TRBV7-9 and TRBJ2-7): DTGVSQNPRHKITKRGQNVTFRCDPISEHNRLYWYRQTLGQGPEFLTYFQNEAQLEKSRLLSDRFSAERPKGSFSTLEIQRTEQGDSAMYLCASSPRGPYEQYFGPGTRLTVT.

The chain employs TRBV28 and TRBJ2-5; 8 positions match TRBD1. Germline CDR1 MDHEN, CDR2 SYDVKM. The CDR3 has 14 residues. Trimming took 6 bases from V and 5 from J; bases not matched to a gene: 8. The CDR3 nucleotides read TGTGCCAGCAGACTCCCAGGGGGCGCGGAGACCCAGTACTTC. Translating it yields CASRLPGGAETQYF. Complete variable domain (other parts from reference TRBV28 and TRBJ2-5): DVKVTQSSRYLVKRTGEKVFLECVQDMDHENMFWYRQDPGLGLRLIYFSYDVKMKEKGDIPEGYSVSREKKERFSLILESASTNQTSMYLCASRLPGGAETQYFGPGTRLLVL.

As for this clone: At one boundary the junction diverges from the germline segment, which might be a read error. The genes are TRBV30 and TRBJ1-2, with TRBD1 as a possible D gene (6 bases). The CDR3 loop spans 13 amino acids. Germline lookup yields CDR1 GTSNPN and CDR2 SVGIG (reference sequence). The DNA of the CDR3 is TGTGCCTGGAGAGCGGACAGCTTCTATGGCTACGCCTTC. This codes for CAWRADSFYGYAF.

This clone has just a few counts. V gene TRBV6-5 combines with J gene TRBJ1-6; 10 bases match TRBD1. V lost 6 bases, J lost 11 bases, and 4 bases stayed unmatched. The CDR3 covers 13 residues. Germline values: CDR1 MNHEY, CDR2 SVGAGI. The CDR3 region is CASSPDRGTPLHF. CDR3 bases: TGTGCCAGCAGCCCGGACAGGGGGACACCCCTCCACTTT.

The gene calls are TRBV6-5 and TRBJ2-3; the D gene is possibly TRBD2 (6 bases). V gave up 10 bases and J gave up 0 bases, with 11 bases separating them. The CDR3 is 13 residues long. Germline CDR1 and CDR2: MNHEY and SVGAGI. CDR3: CATRRASTDTQYF. In DNA form, the CDR3 reads TGTGCCACTCGGAGGGCCAGCACAGATACGCAGTATTTT.

This sequence joins TRBV5-1 and TRBJ1-4, with D perhaps matching TRBD1 (5 bases). The germline gives CDR1 SGHRS, CDR2 YFSETQ. With 0 bases removed from V and 2 bases from J, the gap between germline ends came to 8 bases. CDR3 size: 15 residues. CDR3 sequence reads: CASSLASGTNEKLFF. The CDR3 nucleotides are TGCGCCAGCAGCTTGGCCTCAGGGACTAATGAAAAACTGTTTTTT.

The CDR3 DNA follows: TGCGCCAGCAGCTTGGCACGGGAGGGTCGCACCGGGGAGCTGTTTTTT. This translates into CASSLAREGRTGELFF. This chain links TRBV5-1 with TRBJ2-2; 8 bases are a match to TRBD2. Trimming at V came to 0 bases and at J to 4 bases, leaving 5 bases not matched to a gene. From germline, CDR1 is SGHRS and CDR2 YFSETQ. CDR3 length equals 16 residues.

In the case of this clone: The identical CDR3 is also encoded by other nucleotide sequences in the sample. The rearrangement links TRBV27 to TRBJ1-5; 7 bases are shared with TRBD1. The CDR3 runs 12 residues. With V trimmed by 11 bases and J by 6 bases, 7 bases remained unmatched. The germline CDR1 and CDR2 sequences are MNHEY and SMNVEV (reference sequence). CDR3 region: CASQGVGQPQHF. The CDR3 DNA is TGTGCCTCTCAGGGGGTTGGTCAGCCCCAGCATTTT.

The chain uses TRBV28 and TRBJ2-1; TRBD2 is a possible D gene (7 bases). Germline lookup yields CDR1 MDHEN and CDR2 SYDVKM. The CDR3 loop spans 16 amino acids. The ends were cut back, 6 bases at V and 7 bases at J, with 22 bases in the middle. The CDR3 nucleotides are TGTGCCAGCAGCTCGATCGGCGGGAGTCAGGGGAATGAGCAGTTCTTC. It is translated as CASSSIGGSQGNEQFF.

J is TRBJ1-1 and V is TRBV10-3; no reliable D call. Germline CDR1 and CDR2: ENHRY and SYGVKD. Between the trimmed V and J ends, which lost 4 bases and 1 base, there was a span of 10 bases. The CDR3 length is 14 residues. CDR3 residues: CAISVSGSNTEAFF. In DNA form, the CDR3 reads TGTGCCATCAGTGTCTCGGGGTCGAACACTGAAGCTTTCTTT.